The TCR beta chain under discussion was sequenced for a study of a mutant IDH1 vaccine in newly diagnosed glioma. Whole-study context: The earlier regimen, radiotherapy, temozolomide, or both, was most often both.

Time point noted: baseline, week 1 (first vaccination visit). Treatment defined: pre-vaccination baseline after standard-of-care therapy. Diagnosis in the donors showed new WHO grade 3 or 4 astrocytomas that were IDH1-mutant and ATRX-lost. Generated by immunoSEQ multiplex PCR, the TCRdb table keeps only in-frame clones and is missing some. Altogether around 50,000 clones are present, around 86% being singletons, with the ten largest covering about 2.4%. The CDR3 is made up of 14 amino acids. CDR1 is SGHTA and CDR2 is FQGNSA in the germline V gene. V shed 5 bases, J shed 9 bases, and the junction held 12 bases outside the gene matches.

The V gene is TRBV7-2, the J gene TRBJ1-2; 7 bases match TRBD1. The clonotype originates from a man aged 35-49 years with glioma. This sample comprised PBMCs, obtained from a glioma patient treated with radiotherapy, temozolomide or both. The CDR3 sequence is CASSPSEGAIRYTF. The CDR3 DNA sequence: TGTGCCAGCAGCCCCTCGGAGGGGGCAATACGCTACACCTTC.